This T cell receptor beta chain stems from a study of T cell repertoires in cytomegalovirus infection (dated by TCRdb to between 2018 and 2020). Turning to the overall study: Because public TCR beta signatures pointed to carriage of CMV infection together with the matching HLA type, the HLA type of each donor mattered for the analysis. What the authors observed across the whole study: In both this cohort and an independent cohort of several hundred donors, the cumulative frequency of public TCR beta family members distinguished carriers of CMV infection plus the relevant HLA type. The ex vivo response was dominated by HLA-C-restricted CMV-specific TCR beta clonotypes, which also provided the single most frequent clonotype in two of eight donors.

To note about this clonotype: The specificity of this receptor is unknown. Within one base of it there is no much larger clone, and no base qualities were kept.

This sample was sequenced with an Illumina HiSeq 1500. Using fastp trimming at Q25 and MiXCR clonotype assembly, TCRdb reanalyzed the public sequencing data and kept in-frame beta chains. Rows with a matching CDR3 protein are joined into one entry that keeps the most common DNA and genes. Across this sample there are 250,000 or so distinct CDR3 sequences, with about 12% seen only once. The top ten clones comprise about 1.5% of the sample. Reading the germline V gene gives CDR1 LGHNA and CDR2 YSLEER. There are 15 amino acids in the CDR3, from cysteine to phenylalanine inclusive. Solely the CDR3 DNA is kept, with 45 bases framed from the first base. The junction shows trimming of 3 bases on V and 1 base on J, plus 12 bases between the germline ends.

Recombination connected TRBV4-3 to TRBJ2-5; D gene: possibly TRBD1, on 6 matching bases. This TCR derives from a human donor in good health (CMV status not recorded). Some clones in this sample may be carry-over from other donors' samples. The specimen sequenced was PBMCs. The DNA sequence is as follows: TGCGCCAGCAGCCAGACCACAGGGTCCCAAGAGACCCAGTACTTC. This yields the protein CASSQTTGSQETQYF.